Below, 23 T cell receptor beta chains from the same sample are listed, as sequenced in a study of CD8+ T cells in alopecia areata. In each case, RNA was isolated and then reverse transcribed into cDNA as the sequencing template. The protocol was immunoSEQ multiplex PCR, while the TCRdb copy is restricted to in-frame clones and leaves out a portion. This sample has some 220,000 clones, with under 75% found just once. Treatment meaning: oral pan-JAK inhibitor, 5-10 mg twice daily. The sequencing here drew on CD4+ T cells sorted from blood, taken at week 4, from a patient treated with tofacitinib. These receptors were taken from a human donor with alopecia areata.

J is TRBJ1-2 and V is TRBV29-1; 7 bases line up with TRBD1. There are 13 residues in the CDR3. Germline lookup yields CDR1 SQVTM and CDR2 ANQGSEA. The ends lost 6 bases at V and 8 bases at J; junction bases unmatched: 12. The CDR3 region has the DNA TGCAGCGTCTACGGACAGGCAGGGGCCGGCTACACCTTC. Protein: CSVYGQAGAGYTF.

This rearrangement joins TRBV27 to TRBJ2-4, with D unresolved. Germline V gene sequence: CDR1 MNHEY, CDR2 SMNVEV (reference sequence). CDR3 length equals 16 residues. V lost 5 bases and J lost 0, with 14 bases in between. The DNA of the CDR3 is TGTGCCAGCAGTCCAACGCTACAGTTAGCCAAAAACATTCAGTACTTC. Its protein is CASSPTLQLAKNIQYF.

V and J are TRBV29-1 and TRBJ1-6, with TRBD1 identical over 10 bases. The CDR3 runs to 14 residues. V lost 5 bases, J lost 7 bases, and 5 bases stayed unmatched. Germline V gives CDR1 SQVTM, CDR2 ANQGSEA. This chain's CDR3 is CSVRTGQGNSPLHF. The CDR3, as DNA: TGCAGCGTTCGAACGGGACAGGGGAATTCACCCCTCCACTTT.

This clone was picked up one time. The rearrangement joins TRBV29-1 to TRBJ1-1; 7 bases agree with TRBD1. CDR3 length: 12 amino acids. Losses at the gene ends were 7 bases for V and 3 bases for J; bases not matched to a gene: 5. Germline V gives CDR1 SQVTM, CDR2 ANQGSEA. The CDR3: CSAGQEYTEAFF. The CDR3 DNA follows: TGCAGCGCCGGACAGGAATACACTGAAGCTTTCTTT.

This clone was found a few times. The V call is TRBV4-3, the J call TRBJ1-5, with unresolved D. Germline CDR1 and CDR2: LGHNA and YSLEER. Trimming stripped 4 bases from V and 1 base from J, with 8 bases between. This CDR3 contains 14 residues. As DNA, the CDR3 is TGCGCCAGCAGCCCCAGTAGGAGCAATCAGCCCCAGCATTTT. This codes for CASSPSRSNQPQHF.

V and J are TRBV7-3 and TRBJ2-3; D is undetermined. V shed 10 bases and J shed 3 bases, with 8 bases lying between them. The CDR3 contains 11 residues. From germline, CDR1 is SGHTA and CDR2 FQGTGA. The CDR3 here is CAIWWTDTQYF. DNA for the CDR3: TGTGCCATCTGGTGGACAGATACGCAGTATTTT.

The chain joins TRBV30 to TRBJ1-1, with D possibly being TRBD1 (5 bases). Trimming left V 8 bases short and J 1 base short, with 11 bases between. Germline V gene lookup returns CDR1 GTSNPN and CDR2 SVGIG (reference sequence). The CDR3 is 12 amino acids. The CDR3 region has the DNA TGTGCCGGGGACCCCGAGAACACTGAAGCTTTCTTT. It encodes CAGDPENTEAFF.

V usage is TRBV19 and J usage is TRBJ1-5; TRBD1 matches at 10 bases. Germline CDR1 is LNHDA and CDR2 is SQIVND (reference sequence). The CDR3 is 12 residues long. Trimming took 5 bases from V and 16 from J; bases not matched to a gene: 8. In DNA, the CDR3 is TGTGCCAGTAGTGGACAGGGGGGACTCCACCATTTT. Amino acids: CASSGQGGLHHF. The entire variable domain, with the rest obtained from reference TRBV19 and TRBJ1-5, is as follows: DGGITQSPKYLFRKEGQNVTLSCEQNLNHDAMYWYRQDPGQGLRLIYYSQIVNDFQKGDIAEGYSVSREKKESFPLTVTSAQKNPTAFYLCASSGQGGLHHFGDGTRLSIL.

By frequency in the sample, this clone is medium-sized (0.01 to 0.1%). The V gene is TRBV28, the J gene TRBJ2-7; D possibly uses TRBD1 or TRBD2 (5 bases each). V lost 7 bases and J 9 bases, leaving 19 bases between the germline ends. From germline, CDR1 is MDHEN and CDR2 SYDVKM. The CDR3 runs 13 residues. CDR3 protein: CASTDRGNLGQYF. The CDR3 nucleotides are TGTGCCAGCACAGACAGAGGGAACCTGGGGCAGTACTTC.

V is TRBV29-1 and J is TRBJ1-2, with 8 bases that match TRBD1. The germline gives CDR1 SQVTM, CDR2 ANQGSEA. V was clipped by 3 bases and J by 0 bases; unmatched bases: 9. The CDR3 spans 16 residues. The CDR3 DNA reads TGCAGCGTTGACGAATTTAGGACAGGGACTAACTATGGCTACACCTTC. This codes for CSVDEFRTGTNYGYTF.

This clone turned up a few times. The rearrangement joins TRBV6-5 to TRBJ1-4, with TRBD1 matching over 7 bases. J was trimmed by 3 bases and V by 6 bases; bases with no gene match: 4. Germline CDR1 is MNHEY and CDR2 is SVGAGI. The CDR3 is made up of 14 amino acids. The DNA of the CDR3 is TGTGCCAGCAGGCCCGGGACAGCTAATGAAAAACTGTTTTTT. Translated: CASRPGTANEKLFF.

The rearrangement links TRBV10-2 to TRBJ1-2; 10 bases agree with TRBD1. This CDR3 is built from 12 residues. With V trimmed by 8 bases and J by 7 bases, 4 bases remained unmatched. The germline V gene has CDR1 WSHSY and CDR2 SAAADI. CDR3 DNA sequence: TGCGCCAGCGGGGACAGGGGATTTGGCTACACCTTC. Translated: CASGDRGFGYTF.

This chain connects TRBV11-3 to TRBJ2-1, with 12 bases aligning to TRBD2. Germline lookup yields CDR1 SGHNT and CDR2 YENEEA. Trimming cost V 3 bases and J 4 bases; bases outside gene matches: 4. The length of the CDR3 is 16 residues. CDR3 nucleotide sequence: TGTGCCAGCAGCTTGGGGCTAGCGGGGGGGTACAATGAGCAGTTCTTC. Translated, it gives CASSLGLAGGYNEQFF.

Only a few counts were recorded for this clone. Germline is not matched at one junction end, which may reflect a read error. The chain is built from TRBV6-5 and TRBJ1-6, with 7 bases lining up with TRBD1. The CDR3 is made up of 13 amino acids. CDR1 and CDR2 (germline): MNHEY, SVGAGI. The CDR3 protein is CASADRANLPLHF. The CDR3 DNA sequence: TGTGCCAGCGCCGACAGGGCCAATTTACCCCTCCACTTT.

Details on this clone: Other nucleotide sequences in the sample specify the same CDR3. V gene TRBV27 combines with J gene TRBJ2-6; D may be TRBD1 (5 bases). Trimming stripped 4 bases from V and 1 base from J, with 8 bases between. The CDR3 runs to 15 residues. CDR1 MNHEY and CDR2 SMNVEV come from the germline V gene (reference sequence). The CDR3 loop reads CASSSQGSGANVLTF. CDR3 DNA sequence: TGTGCCAGCAGTTCGCAGGGATCTGGGGCCAACGTCCTGACTTTC.

V and J are TRBV9 and TRBJ2-7; 7 nucleotides agree with TRBD1. V trimming: 3 bases; J trimming: 1 base; junction bases outside the gene matches: 7. The CDR3 consists of 15 residues. Germline values: CDR1 SGDLS, CDR2 YYNGEE. The CDR3, as DNA: TGTGCCAGCAGCGCCCGGGACAGCTCATCCTACGAGCAGTACTTC. This gives the protein CASSARDSSSYEQYF.

The chain recombines TRBV30 with TRBJ1-5; D may be TRBD1 (5 bases). Germline lookup yields CDR1 GTSNPN and CDR2 SVGIG (reference sequence). Trimming took 5 bases from V and 7 from J, leaving 12 bases between them. The CDR3 extends over 12 amino acids. CDR3 amino acids: CAWHHRRQPQHF. As DNA, the CDR3 is TGTGCCTGGCATCACAGGAGACAGCCCCAGCATTTT. Variable domain in full (rest from reference TRBV30 and TRBJ1-5): SQTIHQWPATLVQPVGSPLSLECTVEGTSNPNLYWYRQAAGRGLQLLFYSVGIGQISSEVPQNLSASRPQDRQFILSSKKLLLSDSGFYLCAWHHRRQPQHFGDGTRLSIL.

V and J are TRBV27 and TRBJ1-2; 10 positions agree with TRBD1. The germline V gene encodes CDR1 MNHEY and CDR2 SMNVEV (reference sequence). Germline trimming cut 2 bases from V and 7 bases from J; bases unmatched to any gene: 7. The CDR3 covers 15 residues. DNA for the CDR3: TGTGCCAGCAGTTTAGCCGGGACAGGGGCTACTGGCTACACCTTC. Translation: CASSLAGTGATGYTF.

The chain recombines TRBV29-1 with TRBJ1-2; the D gene is possibly TRBD1 (5 bases). The germline V gene has CDR1 SQVTM and CDR2 ANQGSEA. Trimming took off 6 bases at V and 9 bases at J, with 11 bases between the two ends. The CDR3 has 10 amino acids. DNA for the CDR3: TGCAGCGTCCAAGAGGGACGCTACACCTTC. Translating gives CSVQEGRYTF.

The V call is TRBV5-1, the J call TRBJ2-4, with 7 bases lining up with TRBD1. With V trimmed by 4 bases and J by 7 bases, 11 bases remained unmatched. Germline V gene lookup returns CDR1 SGHRS and CDR2 YFSETQ. The CDR3 extends over 15 amino acids. The DNA of the CDR3 is TGCGCCAGCAGCAACTCGACAGGGCGAGGGAACATTCAGTACTTC. It specifies CASSNSTGRGNIQYF.

This clone was recorded once. The gene calls are TRBV7-8 and TRBJ2-7, with D unresolved. The CDR3 runs to 13 residues. Looked up from germline, CDR1 is SGHVS and CDR2 is FQNEAQ. The V end lost 1 base, the J end lost 4 bases, and 8 bases lay between the germline ends. CDR3 protein: CASSLGAEYEQYF. The DNA for the CDR3 is TGTGCCAGCAGCTTAGGTGCGGAGTACGAGCAGTACTTC.

In DNA form, the CDR3 reads TGTGCCAGCAGCGGGTACAATGAGCAGTTCTTC. Translating it yields CASSGYNEQFF. The rearrangement joins TRBV7-2 to TRBJ2-1; D ambiguous. CDR3 length: 11 residues. The V and J ends lost 5 bases and 4 bases respectively, with 3 bases between them. Germline V gives CDR1 SGHTA, CDR2 FQGNSA.

V and J are TRBV5-1 and TRBJ2-1; 9 bases agree with TRBD1. Germline CDR1 is SGHRS and CDR2 is YFSETQ. V shed 4 bases, J shed 7 bases, and the junction held 6 bases outside the gene matches. CDR3 length equals 14 residues. The CDR3 nucleotides read TGCGCCAGCAGCCCCGGGACAGGGTTGAATGAGCAGTTCTTC. Translating it yields CASSPGTGLNEQFF.